This TCR beta chain is drawn from a study of cytomegalovirus exposure and HLA in healthy donors (dated by TCRdb to about 2017). At the level of the whole study: The 500 to 800 repertoires of the first cohort and the 95 to 150 validation repertoires were produced on the same platform, according to a later analysis. To predict cytomegalovirus infection status, the study brought together high-throughput TCR immunosequencing, statistical association of individual TCRs with disease status, and machine learning. The study aimed to test whether signatures of past pathogen exposure could be identified by cataloging public T cell receptors. In addition to the first cohort of roughly 700 subjects, a separate validation cohort of 130 or so different subjects was used.

Summary of the overall study and its limitations: A later analysis found that TCRs clustered in the first cohort also tended to co-occur in the 130 or so validation repertoires, with 94% of cluster scores above 0. A later analysis had no HLA typing for the validation cohort, so co-occurrence there was scored across all 130 or so repertoires. According to the authors, the approach could potentially be generalized to other disease states and immunological phenotypes. Across donors, most TCR sequences were observed very rarely, whereas some public TCRs were present in many individuals. A total of 150 to 200 TCR beta chains were listed by the study as associated with cytomegalovirus. The classifier was reported to diagnose cytomegalovirus status with high specificity and sensitivity in both the original and validation cohorts. Three of the identified cytomegalovirus-associated TCR beta chains were confirmed in vitro to be specific for cytomegalovirus antigens.

The CDR3 runs 17 residues from the cysteine to the phenylalanine. The kept DNA is CDR3 alone, 51 bases in frame from the first base. The junction shows trimming of 0 bases on V and 2 bases on J, plus 15 bases between the germline ends. CDR1 LGHNT and CDR2 FRNRAP are derived from the germline V gene. The library was produced with the immunoSEQ multiplex PCR assay. The study's processing was this. A statistical classification framework was developed to diagnose cytomegalovirus status using the catalog of TCR beta chain sequences. Sourced from immuneACCESS, this table was stored by TCRdb with only in-frame sequences that have V and J called. A share of the clones is absent; for the studies checked, an unresolved V gene accounts for under half, and the remainder has no known explanation. V and J calls plus clone size are reproduced from that table; the DNA served to infer D and trimming. Across this sample there are approximately 160,000 clones, with approximately 86% seen only once. Approximately 2% of the sample rests with the top ten.

Comment on this clone: Its antigen target is currently unknown. Base qualities are not recorded, but no much larger clone differs from it by a single base.

The donors were included in the validation cohort of over a hundred subjects, a group kept apart from the roughly 690-subject first cohort. The receptor was isolated from a man aged 30 to 45 in good health and CMV-seropositive. Sequenced material: PBMCs. The V gene is TRBV12-5 and the J gene is TRBJ2-3; perhaps TRBD2 is the D gene, with 5 bases matching. The CDR3 corresponds to CASGLVGDGRLTDTQYF. The base sequence is TGTGCTAGTGGTTTGGTAGGCGATGGGAGACTCACAGATACGCAGTATTTT.